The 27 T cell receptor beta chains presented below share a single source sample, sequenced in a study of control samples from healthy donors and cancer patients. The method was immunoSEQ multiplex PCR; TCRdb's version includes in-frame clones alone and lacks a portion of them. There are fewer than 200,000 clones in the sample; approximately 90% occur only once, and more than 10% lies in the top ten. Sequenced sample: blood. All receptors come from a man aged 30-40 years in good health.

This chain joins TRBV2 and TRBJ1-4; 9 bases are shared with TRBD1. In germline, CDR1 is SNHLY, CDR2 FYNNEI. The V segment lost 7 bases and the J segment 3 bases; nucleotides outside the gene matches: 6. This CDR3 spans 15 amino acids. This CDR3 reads CASTPGQGPNEKLFF. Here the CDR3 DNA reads TGTGCCAGCACACCGGGACAGGGTCCTAATGAAAAACTGTTTTTT.

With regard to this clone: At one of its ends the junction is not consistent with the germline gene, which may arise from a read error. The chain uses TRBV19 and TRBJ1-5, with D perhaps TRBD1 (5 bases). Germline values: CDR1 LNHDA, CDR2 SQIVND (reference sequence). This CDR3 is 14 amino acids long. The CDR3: CASTPGTENLPQHF. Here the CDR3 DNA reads TGTGCCAGTACCCCCGGGACGGAGAATCTGCCCCAGCATTTT.

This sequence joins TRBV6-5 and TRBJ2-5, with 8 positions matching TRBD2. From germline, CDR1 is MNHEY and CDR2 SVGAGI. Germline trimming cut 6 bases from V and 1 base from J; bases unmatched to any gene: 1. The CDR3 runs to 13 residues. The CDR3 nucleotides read TGTGCCAGCAGACTAGCGGTCCAAGAGACCCAGTACTTC. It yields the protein CASRLAVQETQYF.

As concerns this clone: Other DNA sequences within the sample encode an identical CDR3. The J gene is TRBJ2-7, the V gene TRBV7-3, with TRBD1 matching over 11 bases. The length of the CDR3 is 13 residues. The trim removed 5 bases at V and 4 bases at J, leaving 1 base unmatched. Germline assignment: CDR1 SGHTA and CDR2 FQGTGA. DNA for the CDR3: TGTGCCAGCAGCCGGGACAGGGGGTACGAGCAGTACTTC. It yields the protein CASSRDRGYEQYF.

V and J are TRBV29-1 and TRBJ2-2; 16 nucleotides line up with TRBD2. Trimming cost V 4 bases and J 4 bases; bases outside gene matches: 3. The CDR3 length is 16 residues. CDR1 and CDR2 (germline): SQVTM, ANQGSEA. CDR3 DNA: TGCAGCGTTGCTGGGACTAGCGGGAGGGCCACCGGGGAGCTGTTTTTT. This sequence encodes CSVAGTSGRATGELFF.

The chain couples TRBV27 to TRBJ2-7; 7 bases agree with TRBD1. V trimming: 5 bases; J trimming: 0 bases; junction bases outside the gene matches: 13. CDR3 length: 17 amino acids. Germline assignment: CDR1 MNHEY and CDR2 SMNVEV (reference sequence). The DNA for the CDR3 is TGTGCCAGCAGTGTGCGCCGACAGGGCTCGGGCTCCTACGAGCAGTACTTC. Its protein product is CASSVRRQGSGSYEQYF.

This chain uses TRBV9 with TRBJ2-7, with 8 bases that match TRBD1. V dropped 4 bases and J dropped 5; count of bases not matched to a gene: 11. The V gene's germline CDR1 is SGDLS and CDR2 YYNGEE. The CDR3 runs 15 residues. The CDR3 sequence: CASSPRGQGRDEQYF. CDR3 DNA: TGTGCCAGCAGCCCCCGTGGACAGGGAAGAGACGAGCAGTACTTC.

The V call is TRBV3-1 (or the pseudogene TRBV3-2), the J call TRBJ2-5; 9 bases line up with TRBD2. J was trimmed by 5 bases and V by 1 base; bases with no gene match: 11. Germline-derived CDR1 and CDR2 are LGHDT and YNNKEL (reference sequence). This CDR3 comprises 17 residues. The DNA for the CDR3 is TGTGCCAGCAGCCAAGGGGTCTTGCGGGGGGGCCCGGAGACCCAGTACTTC. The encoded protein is CASSQGVLRGGPETQYF.

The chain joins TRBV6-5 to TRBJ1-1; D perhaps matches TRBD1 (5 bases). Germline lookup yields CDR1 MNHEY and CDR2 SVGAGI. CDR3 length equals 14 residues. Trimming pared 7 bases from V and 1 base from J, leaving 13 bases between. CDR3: CASIARQPNTEAFF. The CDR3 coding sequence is TGTGCCAGCATAGCGCGACAGCCGAACACTGAAGCTTTCTTT.

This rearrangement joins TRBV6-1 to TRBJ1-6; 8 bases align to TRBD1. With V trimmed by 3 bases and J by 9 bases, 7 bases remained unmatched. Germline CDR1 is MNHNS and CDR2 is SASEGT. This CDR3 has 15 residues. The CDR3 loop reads CASSELQGGGSPLHF. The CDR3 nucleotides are TGTGCCAGCAGTGAGTTACAGGGGGGAGGTTCACCCCTCCACTTT.

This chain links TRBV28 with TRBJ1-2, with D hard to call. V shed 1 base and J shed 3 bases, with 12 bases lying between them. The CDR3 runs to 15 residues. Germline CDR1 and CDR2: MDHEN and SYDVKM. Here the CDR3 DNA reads TGTGCCAGCAGTTTATTCCAGACGACCTACTATGGCTACACCTTC. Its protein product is CASSLFQTTYYGYTF.

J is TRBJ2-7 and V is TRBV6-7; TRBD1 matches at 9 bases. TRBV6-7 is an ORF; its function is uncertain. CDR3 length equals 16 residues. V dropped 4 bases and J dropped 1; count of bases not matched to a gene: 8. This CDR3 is CASSFTRDRASYEQYF. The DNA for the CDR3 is TGTGCCAGCAGTTTTACGCGGGACAGGGCTTCCTACGAGCAGTACTTC.

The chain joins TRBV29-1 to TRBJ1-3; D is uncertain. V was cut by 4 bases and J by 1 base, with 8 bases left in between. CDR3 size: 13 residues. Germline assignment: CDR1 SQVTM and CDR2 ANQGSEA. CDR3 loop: CSVGLGSGNTIYF. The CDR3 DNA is TGCAGCGTTGGCCTTGGGTCTGGAAACACCATATATTTT.

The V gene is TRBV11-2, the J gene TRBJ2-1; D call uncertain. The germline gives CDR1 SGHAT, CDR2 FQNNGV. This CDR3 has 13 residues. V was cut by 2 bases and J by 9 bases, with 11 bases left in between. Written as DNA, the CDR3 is TGTGCCAGCAGCTTACCAGTTTGGAGTGAGCAGTTCTTC. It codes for CASSLPVWSEQFF.

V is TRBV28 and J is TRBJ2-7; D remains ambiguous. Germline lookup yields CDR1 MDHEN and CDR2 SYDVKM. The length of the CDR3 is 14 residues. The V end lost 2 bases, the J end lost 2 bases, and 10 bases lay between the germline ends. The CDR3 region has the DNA TGTGCCAGCAGTTTACTAGGCGAAGCCTACGAGCAGTACTTC. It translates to CASSLLGEAYEQYF.

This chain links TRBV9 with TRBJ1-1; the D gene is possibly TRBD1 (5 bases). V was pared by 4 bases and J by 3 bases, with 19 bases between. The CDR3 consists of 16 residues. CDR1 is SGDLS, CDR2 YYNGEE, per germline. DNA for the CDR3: TGTGCCAGCAGCCCCTCCGGGGGTTCGGGGGACACTGAAGCTTTCTTT. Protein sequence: CASSPSGGSGDTEAFF.

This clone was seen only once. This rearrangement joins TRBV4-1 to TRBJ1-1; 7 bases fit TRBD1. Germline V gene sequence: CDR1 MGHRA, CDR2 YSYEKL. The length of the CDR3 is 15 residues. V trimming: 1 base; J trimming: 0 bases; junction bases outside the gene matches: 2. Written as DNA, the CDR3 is TGCGCCAGCAGCCAAGGCAGGGGGGTGAACACTGAAGCTTTCTTT. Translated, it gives CASSQGRGVNTEAFF.

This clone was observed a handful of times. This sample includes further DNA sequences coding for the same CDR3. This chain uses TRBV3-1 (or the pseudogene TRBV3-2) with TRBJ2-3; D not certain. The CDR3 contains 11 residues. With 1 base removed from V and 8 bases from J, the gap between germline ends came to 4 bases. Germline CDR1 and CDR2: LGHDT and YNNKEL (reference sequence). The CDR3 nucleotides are TGTGCCAGCAGCCAAGCAGGTACGCAGTATTTT. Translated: CASSQAGTQYF.

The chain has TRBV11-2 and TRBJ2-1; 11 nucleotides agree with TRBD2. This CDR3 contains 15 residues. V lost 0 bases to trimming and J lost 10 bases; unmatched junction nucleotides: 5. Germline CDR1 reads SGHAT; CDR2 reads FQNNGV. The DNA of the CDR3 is TGTGCCAGCAGCTTAGATCTAGCGGGGGGAAAGGAGCAGTTCTTC. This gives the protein CASSLDLAGGKEQFF.

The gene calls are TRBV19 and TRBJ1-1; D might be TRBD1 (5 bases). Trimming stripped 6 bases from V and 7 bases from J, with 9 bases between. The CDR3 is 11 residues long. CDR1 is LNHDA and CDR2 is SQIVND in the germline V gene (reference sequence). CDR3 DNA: TGTGCCAGTAGAACGAGGGGTGAAGCTTTCTTT. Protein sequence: CASRTRGEAFF.

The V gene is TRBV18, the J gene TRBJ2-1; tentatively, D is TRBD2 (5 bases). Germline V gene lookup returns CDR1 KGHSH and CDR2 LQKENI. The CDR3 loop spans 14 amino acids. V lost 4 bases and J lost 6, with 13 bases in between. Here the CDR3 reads CASSLGLQSNEQFF. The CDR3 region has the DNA TGTGCCAGCTCACTTGGACTGCAAAGCAATGAGCAGTTCTTC.

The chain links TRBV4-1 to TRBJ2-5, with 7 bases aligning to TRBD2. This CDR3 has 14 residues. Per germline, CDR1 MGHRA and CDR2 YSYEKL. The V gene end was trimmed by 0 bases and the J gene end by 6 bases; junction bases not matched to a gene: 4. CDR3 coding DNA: TGCGCCAGCAGCCAAGAGCTGGGGGGGAAGACCCAGTACTTC. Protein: CASSQELGGKTQYF.

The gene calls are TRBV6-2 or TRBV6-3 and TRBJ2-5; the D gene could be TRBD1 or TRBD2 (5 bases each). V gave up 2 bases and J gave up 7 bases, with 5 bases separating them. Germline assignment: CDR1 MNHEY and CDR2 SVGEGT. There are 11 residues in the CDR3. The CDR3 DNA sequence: TGTGCCAGCAGTTACGGGGGGACCCAGTACTTC. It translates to CASSYGGTQYF.

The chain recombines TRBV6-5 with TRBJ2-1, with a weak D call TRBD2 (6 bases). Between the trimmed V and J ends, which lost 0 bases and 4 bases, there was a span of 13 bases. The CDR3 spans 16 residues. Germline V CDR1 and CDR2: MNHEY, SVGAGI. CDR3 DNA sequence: TGTGCCAGCAGTTACTCCGCGGGAAGGACGTACAATGAGCAGTTCTTC. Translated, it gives CASSYSAGRTYNEQFF.

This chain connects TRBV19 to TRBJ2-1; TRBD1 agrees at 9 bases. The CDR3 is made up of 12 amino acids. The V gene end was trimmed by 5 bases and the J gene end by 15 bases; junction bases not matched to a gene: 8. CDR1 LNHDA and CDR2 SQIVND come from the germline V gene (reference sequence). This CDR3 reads CASSQGPGQGFF. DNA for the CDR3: TGTGCCAGTAGTCAAGGGCCGGGACAGGGGTTCTTC.

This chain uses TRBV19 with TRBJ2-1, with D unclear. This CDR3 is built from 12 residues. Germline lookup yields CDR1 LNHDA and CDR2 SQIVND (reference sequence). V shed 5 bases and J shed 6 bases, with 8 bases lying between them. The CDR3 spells CASSSPGNEQFF. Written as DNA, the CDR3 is TGTGCCAGTAGTTCCCCTGGCAATGAGCAGTTCTTC.

This CDR3 reads CASRSGQGRTDTQYF. In DNA, the CDR3 is TGTGCCAGTAGGAGTGGACAGGGGCGGACAGATACGCAGTATTTT. The chain has TRBV19 and TRBJ2-3, with 9 bases that match TRBD1. CDR3 length: 15 residues. V lost 6 bases and J lost 3; bases outside the gene matches: 7. In germline, CDR1 is LNHDA, CDR2 SQIVND (reference sequence).